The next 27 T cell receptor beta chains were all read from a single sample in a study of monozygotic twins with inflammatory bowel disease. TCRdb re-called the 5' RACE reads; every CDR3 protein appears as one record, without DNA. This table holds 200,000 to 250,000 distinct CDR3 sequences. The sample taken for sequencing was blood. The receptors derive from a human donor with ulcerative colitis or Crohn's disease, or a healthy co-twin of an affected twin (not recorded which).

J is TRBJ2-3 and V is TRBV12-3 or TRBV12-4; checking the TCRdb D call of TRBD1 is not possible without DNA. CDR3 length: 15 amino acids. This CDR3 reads CASIQDTGAGYTQYF.

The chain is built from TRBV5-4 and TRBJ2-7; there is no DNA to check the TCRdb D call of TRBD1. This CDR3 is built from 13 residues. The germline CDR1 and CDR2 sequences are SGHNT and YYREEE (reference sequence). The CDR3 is CASSLRGGNEQYF.

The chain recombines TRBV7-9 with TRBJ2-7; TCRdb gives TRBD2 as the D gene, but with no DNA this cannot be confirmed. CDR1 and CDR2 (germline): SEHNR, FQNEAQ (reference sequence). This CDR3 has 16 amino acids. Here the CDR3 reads CASSLKLLAGPYEQYF.

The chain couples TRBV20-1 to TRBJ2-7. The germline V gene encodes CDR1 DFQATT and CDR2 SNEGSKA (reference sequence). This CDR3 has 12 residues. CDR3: CSAGLTAYEQNF.

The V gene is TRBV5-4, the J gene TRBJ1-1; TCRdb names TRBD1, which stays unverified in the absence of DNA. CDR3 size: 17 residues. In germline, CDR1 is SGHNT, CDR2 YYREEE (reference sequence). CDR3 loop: CASSLASTPRWNTEAFF.

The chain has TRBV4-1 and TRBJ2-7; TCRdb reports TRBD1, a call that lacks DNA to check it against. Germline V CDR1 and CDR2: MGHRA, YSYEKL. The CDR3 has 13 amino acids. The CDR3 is CASGTRTGDEQYF.

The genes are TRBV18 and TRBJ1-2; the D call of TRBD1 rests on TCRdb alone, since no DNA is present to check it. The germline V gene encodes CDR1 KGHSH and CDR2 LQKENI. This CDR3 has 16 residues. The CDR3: CASSQRDETYGYGYTF.

CDR3 residues: CARNGQGLSYEQYF. The V and J genes are TRBV27 and TRBJ2-7; TCRdb outputs TRBD1, but without DNA this stays unchecked. Per the germline V gene, CDR1 is MNHEY and CDR2 is SMNVEV (reference sequence). The CDR3 has 14 amino acids.

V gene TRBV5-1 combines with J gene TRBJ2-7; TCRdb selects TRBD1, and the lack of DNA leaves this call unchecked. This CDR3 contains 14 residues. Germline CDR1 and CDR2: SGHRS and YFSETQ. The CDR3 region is CASSWGTGTYEQYF.

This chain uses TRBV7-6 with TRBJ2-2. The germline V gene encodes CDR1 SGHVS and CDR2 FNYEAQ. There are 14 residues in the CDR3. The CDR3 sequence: CASSRLKTTGELFF.

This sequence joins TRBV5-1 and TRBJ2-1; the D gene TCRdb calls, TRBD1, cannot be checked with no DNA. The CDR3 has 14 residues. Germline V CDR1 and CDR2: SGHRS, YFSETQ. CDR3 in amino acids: CASSFLSGANEQFF.

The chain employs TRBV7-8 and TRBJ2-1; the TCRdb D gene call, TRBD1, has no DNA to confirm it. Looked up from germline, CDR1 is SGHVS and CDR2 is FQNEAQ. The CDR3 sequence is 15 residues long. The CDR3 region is CASSLSLAGVNEQFF. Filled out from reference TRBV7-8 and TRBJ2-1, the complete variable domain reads GAGVSQSPRYKVAKRGQDVALRCDPISGHVSLFWYQQALGQGPEFLTYFQNEAQLDKSGLPSDRFFAERPEGSVSTLKIQRTQQEDSAVYLCASSLSLAGVNEQFFGPGTRLTVL.

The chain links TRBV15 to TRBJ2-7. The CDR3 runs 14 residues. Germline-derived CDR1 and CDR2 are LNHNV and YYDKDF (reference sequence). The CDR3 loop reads CATSRHTSSYEQYF.

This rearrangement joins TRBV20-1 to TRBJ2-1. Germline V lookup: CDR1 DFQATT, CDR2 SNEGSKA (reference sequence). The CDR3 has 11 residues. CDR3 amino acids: CSATLYNEQFF.

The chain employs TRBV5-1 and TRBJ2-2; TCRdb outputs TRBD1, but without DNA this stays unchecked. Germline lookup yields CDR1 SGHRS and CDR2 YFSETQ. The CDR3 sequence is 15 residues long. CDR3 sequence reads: CASSLEVTGTGELFF.

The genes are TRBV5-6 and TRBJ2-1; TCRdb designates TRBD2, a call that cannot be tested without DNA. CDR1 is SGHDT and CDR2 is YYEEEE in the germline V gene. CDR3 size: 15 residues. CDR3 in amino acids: CASSRGERSYNEQFF.

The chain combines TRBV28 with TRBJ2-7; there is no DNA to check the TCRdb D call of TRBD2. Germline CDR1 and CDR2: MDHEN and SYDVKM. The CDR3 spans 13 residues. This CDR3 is CASRKAGIYEQYF.

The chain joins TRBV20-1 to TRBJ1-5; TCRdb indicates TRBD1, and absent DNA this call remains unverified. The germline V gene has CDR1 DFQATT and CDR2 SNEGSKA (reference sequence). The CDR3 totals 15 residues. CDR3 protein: CSARAPGRLNQPQHF.

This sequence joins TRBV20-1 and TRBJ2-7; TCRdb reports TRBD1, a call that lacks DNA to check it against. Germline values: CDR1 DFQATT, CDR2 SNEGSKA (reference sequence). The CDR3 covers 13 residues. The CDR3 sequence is CSATTATGYEQYF.

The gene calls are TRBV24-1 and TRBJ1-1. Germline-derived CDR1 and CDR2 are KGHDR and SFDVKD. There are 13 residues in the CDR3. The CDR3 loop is CATRAWQNTEAFF.

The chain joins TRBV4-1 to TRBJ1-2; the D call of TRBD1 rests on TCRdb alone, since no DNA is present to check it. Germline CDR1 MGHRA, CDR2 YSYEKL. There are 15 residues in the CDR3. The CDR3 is CASSQVGGDFYGYTF.

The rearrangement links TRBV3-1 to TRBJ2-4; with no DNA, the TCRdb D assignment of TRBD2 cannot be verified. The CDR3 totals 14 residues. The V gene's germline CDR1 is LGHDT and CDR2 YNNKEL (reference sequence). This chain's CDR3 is CASSQRAGKNIQYF.

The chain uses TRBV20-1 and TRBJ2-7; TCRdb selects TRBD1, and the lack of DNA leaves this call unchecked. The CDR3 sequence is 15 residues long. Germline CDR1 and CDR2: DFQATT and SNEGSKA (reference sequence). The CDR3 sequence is CSARDDRGANYEQYF.

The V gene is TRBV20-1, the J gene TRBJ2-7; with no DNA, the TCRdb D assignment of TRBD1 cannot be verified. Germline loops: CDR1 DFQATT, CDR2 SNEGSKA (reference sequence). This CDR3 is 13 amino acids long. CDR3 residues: CSAGPGRNYEQYF.

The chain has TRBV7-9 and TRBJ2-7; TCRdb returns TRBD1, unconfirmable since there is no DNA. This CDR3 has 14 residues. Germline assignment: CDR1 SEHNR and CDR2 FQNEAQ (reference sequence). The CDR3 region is CASSLGQGSTEQYF.

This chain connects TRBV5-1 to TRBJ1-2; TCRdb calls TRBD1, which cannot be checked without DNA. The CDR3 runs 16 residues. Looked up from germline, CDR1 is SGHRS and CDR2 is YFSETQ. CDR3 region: CASSPTTMTEDYGYTF.

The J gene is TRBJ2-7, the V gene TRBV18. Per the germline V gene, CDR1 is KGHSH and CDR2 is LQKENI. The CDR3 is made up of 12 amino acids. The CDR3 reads CASSPPSLEQYF.